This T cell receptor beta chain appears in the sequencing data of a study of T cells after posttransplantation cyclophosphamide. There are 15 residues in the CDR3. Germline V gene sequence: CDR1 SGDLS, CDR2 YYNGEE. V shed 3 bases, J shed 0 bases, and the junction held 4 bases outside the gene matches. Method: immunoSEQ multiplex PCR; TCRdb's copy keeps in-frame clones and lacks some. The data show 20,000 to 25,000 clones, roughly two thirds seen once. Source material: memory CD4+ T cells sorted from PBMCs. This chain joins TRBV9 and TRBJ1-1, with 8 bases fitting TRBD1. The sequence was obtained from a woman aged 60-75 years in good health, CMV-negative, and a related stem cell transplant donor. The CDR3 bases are TGTGCCAGCAGCGCCCGGGACAGGATGAACACTGAAGCTTTCTTT. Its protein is CASSARDRMNTEAFF.